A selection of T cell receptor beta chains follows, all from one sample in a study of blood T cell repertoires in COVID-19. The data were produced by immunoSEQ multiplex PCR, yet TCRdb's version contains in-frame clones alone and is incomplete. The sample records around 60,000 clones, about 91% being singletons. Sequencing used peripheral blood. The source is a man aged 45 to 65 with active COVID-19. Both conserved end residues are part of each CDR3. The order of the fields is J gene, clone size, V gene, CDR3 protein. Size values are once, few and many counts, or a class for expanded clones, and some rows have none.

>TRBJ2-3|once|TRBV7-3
CASSWGGTDTQYF
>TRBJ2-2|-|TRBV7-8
CASSSQGNTGELFF
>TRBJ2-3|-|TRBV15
CATTSGSTDTQYF
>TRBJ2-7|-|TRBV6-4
CASSGLHSGNYEQYF
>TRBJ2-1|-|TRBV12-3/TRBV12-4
CASSPDSNEQFF
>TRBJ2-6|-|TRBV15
CATSRRDTSSGANVLTF
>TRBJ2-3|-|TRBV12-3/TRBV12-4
CASSTVRGRPGNF
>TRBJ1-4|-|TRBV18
CASSPRGLGEKLFF
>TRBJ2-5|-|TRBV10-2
CASSESWTSQETQYF
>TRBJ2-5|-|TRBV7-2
CASSLRSGGVGETQYF
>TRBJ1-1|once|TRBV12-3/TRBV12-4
CASSFTGNTEAFF
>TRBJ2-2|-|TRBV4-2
CASSQEAGGQVTGELFF
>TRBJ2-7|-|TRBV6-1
CASSETGGADEQYF
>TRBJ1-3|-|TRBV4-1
CASSQDYLGNTIYF
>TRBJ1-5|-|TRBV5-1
CASSLGTGNQPQHF
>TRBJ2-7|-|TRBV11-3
CASSPWDRHYEQYF
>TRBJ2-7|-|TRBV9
CASSPGTLAFYEQYF
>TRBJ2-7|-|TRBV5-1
CASSLWTDSSYEQYF
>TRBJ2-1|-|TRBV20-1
CGGSSYNEQFF
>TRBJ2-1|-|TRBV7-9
CASSLDDVGDEQFF
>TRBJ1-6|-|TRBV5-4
CASREVGQINSPLHF
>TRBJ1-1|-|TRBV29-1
CSVEVGQGAEAFF
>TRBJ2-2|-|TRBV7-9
CASSTPAGQGAPGELFF
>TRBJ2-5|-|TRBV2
CASSEGREPNQYQETQYF
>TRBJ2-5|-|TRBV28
CASSGGYQETQYF
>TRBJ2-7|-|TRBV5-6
CASSLSGHLSYEQYF
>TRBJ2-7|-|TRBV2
CASSYALLEQYF
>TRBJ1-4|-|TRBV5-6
CASSETGREKLFF
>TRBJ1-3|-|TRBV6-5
CASSYGRGLVNTIYF
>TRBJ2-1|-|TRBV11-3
CASSRGTGTGYNEQFF